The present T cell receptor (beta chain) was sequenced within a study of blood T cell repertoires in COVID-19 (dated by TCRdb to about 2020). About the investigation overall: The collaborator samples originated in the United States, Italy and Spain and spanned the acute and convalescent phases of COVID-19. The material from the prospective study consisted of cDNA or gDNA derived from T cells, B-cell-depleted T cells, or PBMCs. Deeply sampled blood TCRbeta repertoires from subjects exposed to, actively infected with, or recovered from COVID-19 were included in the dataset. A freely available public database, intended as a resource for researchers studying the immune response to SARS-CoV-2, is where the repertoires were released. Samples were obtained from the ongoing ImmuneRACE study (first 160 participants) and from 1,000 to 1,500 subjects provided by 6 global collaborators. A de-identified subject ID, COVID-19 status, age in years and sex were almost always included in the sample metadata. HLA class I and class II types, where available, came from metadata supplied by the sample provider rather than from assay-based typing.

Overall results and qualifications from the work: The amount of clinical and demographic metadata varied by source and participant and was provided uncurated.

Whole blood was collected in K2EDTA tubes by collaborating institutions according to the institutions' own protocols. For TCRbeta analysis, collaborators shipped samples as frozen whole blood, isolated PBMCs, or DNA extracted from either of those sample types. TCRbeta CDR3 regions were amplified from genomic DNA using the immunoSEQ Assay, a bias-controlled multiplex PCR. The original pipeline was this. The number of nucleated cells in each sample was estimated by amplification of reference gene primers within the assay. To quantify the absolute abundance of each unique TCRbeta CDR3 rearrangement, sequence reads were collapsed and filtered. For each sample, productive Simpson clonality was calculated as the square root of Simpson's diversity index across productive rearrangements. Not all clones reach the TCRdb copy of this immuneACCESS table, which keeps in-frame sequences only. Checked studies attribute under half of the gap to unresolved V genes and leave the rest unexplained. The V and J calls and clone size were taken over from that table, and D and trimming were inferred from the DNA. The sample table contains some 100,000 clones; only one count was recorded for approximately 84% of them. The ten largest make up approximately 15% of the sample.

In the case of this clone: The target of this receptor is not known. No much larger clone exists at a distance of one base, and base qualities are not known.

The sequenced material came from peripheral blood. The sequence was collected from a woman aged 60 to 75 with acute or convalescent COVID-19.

The nucleotides are TGTGCCAGCAGCTTAACTGGTACAGATACGCAGTATTTT. The translation is CASSLTGTDTQYF. Here the chain combines TRBV11-2 and TRBJ2-3; the D gene remains uncertain. Taken from cysteine to phenylalanine, the CDR3 has 13 residues. CDR3 DNA only is kept here, 39 bases in frame from base 1. Via the germline V gene, CDR1 is SGHAT and CDR2 FQNNGV. The trim is 2 bases for V and 3 bases for J, with a gap of 6 bases between the germline ends.